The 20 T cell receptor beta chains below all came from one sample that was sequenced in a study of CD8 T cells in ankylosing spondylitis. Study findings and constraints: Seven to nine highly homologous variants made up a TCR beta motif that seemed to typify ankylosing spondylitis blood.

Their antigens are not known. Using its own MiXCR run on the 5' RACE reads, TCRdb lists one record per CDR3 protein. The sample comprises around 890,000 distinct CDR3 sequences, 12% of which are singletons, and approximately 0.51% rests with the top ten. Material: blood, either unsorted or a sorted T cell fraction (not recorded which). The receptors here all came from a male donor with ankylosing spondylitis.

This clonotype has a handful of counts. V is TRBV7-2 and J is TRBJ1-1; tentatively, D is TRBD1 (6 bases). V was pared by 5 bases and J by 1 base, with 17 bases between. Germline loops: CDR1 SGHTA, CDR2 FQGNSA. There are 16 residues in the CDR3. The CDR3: CASSRRQEVPNTEAFF. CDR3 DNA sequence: TGTGCCAGCAGCCGTCGACAGGAGGTCCCGAACACTGAAGCTTTCTTT.

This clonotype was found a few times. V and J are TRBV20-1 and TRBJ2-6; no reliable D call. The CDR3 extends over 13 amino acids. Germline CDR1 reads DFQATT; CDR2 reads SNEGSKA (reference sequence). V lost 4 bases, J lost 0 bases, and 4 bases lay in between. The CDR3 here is CSAITSGANVLTF. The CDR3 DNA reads TGCAGTGCTATTACCTCTGGGGCCAACGTCCTGACTTTC.

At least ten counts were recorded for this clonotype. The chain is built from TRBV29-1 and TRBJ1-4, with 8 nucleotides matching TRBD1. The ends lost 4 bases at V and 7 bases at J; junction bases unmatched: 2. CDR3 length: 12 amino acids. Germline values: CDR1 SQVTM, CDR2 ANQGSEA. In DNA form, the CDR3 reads TGCAGCGTTGCAGGGGGCGGTGAAAAACTGTTTTTT. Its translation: CSVAGGGEKLFF.

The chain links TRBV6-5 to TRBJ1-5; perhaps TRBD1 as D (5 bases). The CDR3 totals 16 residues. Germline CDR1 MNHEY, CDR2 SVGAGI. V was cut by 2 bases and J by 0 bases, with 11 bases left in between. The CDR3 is CASSYAQEYSNQPQHF. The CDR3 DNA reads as TGTGCCAGCAGTTACGCACAGGAGTATAGCAATCAGCCCCAGCATTTT.

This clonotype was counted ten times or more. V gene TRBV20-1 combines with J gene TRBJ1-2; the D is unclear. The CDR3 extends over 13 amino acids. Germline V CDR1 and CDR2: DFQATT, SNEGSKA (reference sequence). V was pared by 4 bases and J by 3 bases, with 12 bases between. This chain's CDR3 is CSATLLRDYGYTF. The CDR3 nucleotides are TGCAGTGCTACCCTACTACGGGACTATGGCTACACCTTC.

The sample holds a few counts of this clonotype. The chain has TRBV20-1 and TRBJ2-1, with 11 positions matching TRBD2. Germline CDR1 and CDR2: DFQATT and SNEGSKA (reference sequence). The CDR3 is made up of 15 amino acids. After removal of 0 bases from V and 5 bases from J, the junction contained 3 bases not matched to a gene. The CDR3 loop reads CSARDTGLADNEQFF. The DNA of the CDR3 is TGCAGTGCTAGAGACACGGGACTAGCGGACAATGAGCAGTTCTTC.

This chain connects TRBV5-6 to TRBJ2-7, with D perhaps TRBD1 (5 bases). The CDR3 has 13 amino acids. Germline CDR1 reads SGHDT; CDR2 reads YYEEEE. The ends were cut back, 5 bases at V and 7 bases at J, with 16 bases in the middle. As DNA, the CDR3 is TGTGCCAGCAGTTACCAGATCTCAGGGGAGCAGTACTTC. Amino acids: CASSYQISGEQYF.

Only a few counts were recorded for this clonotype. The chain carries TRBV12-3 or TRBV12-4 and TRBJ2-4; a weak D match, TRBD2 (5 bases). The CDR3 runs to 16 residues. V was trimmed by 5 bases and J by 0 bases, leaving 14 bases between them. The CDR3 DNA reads TGTGCCAGCAGTCCGAGCGGAGTGCTAGCCAAAAACATTCAGTACTTC. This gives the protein CASSPSGVLAKNIQYF.

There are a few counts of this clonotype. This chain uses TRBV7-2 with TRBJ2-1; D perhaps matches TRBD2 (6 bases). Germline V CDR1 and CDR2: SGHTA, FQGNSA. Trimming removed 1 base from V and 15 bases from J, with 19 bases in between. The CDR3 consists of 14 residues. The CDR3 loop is CASSLETTGSGPFF. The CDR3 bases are TGTGCCAGCAGCTTAGAGACCACGGGTAGCGGCCCGTTCTTC.

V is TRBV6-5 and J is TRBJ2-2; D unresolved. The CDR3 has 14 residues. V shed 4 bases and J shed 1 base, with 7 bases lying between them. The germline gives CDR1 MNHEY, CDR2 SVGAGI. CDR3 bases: TGTGCCAGCAGTTGGGCCGGGAACACCGGGGAGCTGTTTTTT. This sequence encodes CASSWAGNTGELFF.

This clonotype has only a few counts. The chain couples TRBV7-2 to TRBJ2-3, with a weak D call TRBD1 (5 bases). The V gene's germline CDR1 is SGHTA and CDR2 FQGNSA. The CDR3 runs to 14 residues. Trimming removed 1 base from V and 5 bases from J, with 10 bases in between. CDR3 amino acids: CASSLEQGIDTQYF. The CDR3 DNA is TGTGCCAGCAGCTTAGAGCAGGGAATAGATACGCAGTATTTT.

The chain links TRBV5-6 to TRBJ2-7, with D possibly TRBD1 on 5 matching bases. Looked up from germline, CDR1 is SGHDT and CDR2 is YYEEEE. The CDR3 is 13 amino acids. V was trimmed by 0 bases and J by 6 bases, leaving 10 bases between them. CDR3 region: CASSLDPGREQYF. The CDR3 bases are TGTGCCAGCAGCTTGGATCCAGGGCGCGAGCAGTACTTC.

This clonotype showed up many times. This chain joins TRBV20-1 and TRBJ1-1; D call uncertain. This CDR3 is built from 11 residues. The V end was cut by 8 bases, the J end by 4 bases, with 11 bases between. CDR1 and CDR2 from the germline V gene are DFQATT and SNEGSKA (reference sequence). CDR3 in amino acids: CSPGTGTEAFF. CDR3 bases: TGCAGTCCAGGAACGGGCACTGAAGCTTTCTTT.

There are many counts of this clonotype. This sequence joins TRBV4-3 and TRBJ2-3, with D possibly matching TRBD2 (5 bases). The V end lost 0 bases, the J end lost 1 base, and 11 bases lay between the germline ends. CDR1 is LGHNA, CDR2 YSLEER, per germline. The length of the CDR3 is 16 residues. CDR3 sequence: CASSQDPLARTDTQYF. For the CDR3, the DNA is TGCGCCAGCAGCCAAGATCCTCTAGCTCGCACAGATACGCAGTATTTT.

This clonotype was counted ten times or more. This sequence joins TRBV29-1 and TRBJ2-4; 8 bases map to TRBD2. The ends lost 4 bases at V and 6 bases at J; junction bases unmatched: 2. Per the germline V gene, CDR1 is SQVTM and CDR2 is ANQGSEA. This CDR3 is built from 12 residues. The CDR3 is CSVGLAGNIQYF. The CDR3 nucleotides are TGCAGCGTTGGTCTAGCGGGAAACATTCAGTACTTC.

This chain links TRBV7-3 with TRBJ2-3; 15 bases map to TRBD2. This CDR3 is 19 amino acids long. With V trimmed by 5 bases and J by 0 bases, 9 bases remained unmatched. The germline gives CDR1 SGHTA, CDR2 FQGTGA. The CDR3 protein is CASSLGLAGGRDSTDTQYF. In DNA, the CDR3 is TGTGCCAGCAGCCTCGGACTAGCGGGGGGGAGAGATAGCACAGATACGCAGTATTTT.

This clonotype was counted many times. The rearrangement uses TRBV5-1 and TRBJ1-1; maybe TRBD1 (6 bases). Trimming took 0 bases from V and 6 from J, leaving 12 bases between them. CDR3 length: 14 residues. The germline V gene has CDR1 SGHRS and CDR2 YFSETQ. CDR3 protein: CASSLVQGSAEAFF. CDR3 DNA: TGCGCCAGCAGCTTGGTGCAGGGGAGTGCTGAAGCTTTCTTT.

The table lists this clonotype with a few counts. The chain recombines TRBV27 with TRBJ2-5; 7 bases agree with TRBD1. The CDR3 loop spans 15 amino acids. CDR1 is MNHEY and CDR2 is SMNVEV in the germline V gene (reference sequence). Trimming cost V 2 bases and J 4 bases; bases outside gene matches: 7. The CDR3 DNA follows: TGTGCCAGCAGTTTAGATTGGACAGGAGGAGAGACCCAGTACTTC. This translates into CASSLDWTGGETQYF.

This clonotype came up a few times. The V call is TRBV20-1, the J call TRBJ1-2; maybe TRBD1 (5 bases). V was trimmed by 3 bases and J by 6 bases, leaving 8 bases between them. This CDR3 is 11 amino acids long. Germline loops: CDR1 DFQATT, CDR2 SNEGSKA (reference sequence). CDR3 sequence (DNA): TGCAGTGCTAGCAGGGACGATGGCTACACCTTC. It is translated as CSASRDDGYTF.

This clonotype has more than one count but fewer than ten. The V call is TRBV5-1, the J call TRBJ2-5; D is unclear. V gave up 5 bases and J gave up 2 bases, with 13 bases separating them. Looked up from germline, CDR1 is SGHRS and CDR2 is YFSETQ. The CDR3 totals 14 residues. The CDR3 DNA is TGCGCCAGCAGAGCCGGACCTCTACAAGAGACCCAGTACTTC. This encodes CASRAGPLQETQYF. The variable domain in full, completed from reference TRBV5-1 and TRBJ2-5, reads KAGVTQTPRYLIKTRGQQVTLSCSPISGHRSVSWYQQTPGQGLQFLFEYFSETQRNKGNFPGRFSGRQFSNSRSEMNVSTLELGDSALYLCASRAGPLQETQYFGPGTRLLVL.